This TCR beta chain was retrieved from a study of cytomegalovirus exposure and HLA in healthy donors. Concerning this clone: What it binds is not known.

Germline V lookup: CDR1 SGHDN, CDR2 FVKESK. The ends were cut back, 4 bases at V and 5 bases at J, with 11 bases in the middle. There are 13 residues in the CDR3. PCR was performed using 60 Vbeta and 13 Jbeta primers. Libraries were prepared by immunoSEQ multiplex PCR; TCRdb keeps only in-frame clonotypes and omits some of them. The data show under 150,000 clones, roughly 9.4% seen once. Study results and caveats: The classifier was said to identify cytomegalovirus status with high specificity and sensitivity. Prediction of most subjects' HLA-A and HLA-B alleles by TCR beta sequences was reportedly accurate. The productive fraction for most TCR beta V segments was about 87% or about 30% in an earlier analysis.

At sampling all donors were nominally healthy, likely with unrecorded immune exposures. What was sequenced was PBMCs. The origin of this receptor is a male donor in good health and CMV-seronegative. V usage is TRBV14 and J usage is TRBJ2-5, with D possibly being TRBD1 (5 bases). DNA for the CDR3: TGTGCCAGCAGCCCTCAGGGCTGGGAGACCCAGTACTTC. Amino acid sequence: CASSPQGWETQYF.